This T cell receptor beta chain was profiled in a study of blood T cell repertoires in COVID-19. At the level of the study: Whether acute or convalescent, the COVID-19 samples came from the United States, Italy and Spain. PBMCs, B-cell-depleted T cells, or T cells were the source of the cDNA or gDNA that made up the material.

This CDR3 spans 14 amino acids. Germline V CDR1 and CDR2: KGHSH, LQKENI. V was pared by 5 bases and J by 4 bases, with 15 bases between. Study processing details: Quantification of nucleated cells was approximated via reference gene primer amplification. Clones were read by immunoSEQ multiplex PCR, and TCRdb kept only the in-frame ones, dropping some. D and trimming come from the DNA, and the V and J calls and clone size come from that table. The data show more than 150,000 clones, around 87% seen once. This chain uses TRBV18 with TRBJ2-7; D might be TRBD1 (6 bases). The TCR originated in a middle-aged man with active or convalescent COVID-19. Sequenced sample: peripheral blood. In DNA, the CDR3 is TGTGCCAGCTCAACCGGTACAGGGCCTTACGAGCAGTACTTC. This sequence encodes CASSTGTGPYEQYF.